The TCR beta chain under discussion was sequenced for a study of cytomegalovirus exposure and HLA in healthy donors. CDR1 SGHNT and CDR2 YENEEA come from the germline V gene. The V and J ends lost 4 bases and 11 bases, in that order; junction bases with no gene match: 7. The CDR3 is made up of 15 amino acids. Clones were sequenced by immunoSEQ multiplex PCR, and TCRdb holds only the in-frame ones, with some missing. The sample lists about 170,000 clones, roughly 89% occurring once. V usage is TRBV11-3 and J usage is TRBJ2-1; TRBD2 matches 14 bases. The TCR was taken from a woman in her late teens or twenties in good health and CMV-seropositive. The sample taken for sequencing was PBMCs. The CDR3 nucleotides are TGTGCCAGCAGCTCAACCGGGACTAGCGGGAGTAAGCAGTTCTTC. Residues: CASSSTGTSGSKQFF.